The present TCR beta chain was sequenced within a study of spatial heterogeneity in lung cancer. Study findings and constraints: Compared with follow-up, resection was when ubiquitous expanded tumor TCRs appeared in blood more.

This clonotype was counted between two and nine times. Its antigen is unknown. As for time point: sample taken at primary tumor resection. From tumor, nontumor lung or frozen PBMC, whole RNA was taken unsorted for sequencing. A distinct unique molecular identifier was carried by each TCR cDNA molecule. TCRdb re-analysed the 5' RACE reads in MiXCR, keeping a single row per CDR3 protein. This table has 50,000 to 65,000 distinct CDR3 sequences, around 8.2% appearing once. The CDR3 covers 11 residues. Germline assignment: CDR1 DFQATT and CDR2 SNEGSKA (reference sequence). Unmatched junction bases numbered 2, after V lost 3 bases and J lost 8 bases.

The chain carries TRBV20-1 and TRBJ1-2, with 8 positions matching TRBD1. Sequencing was performed on PBMCs, taken at surgery. The sequence was collected from a female donor with early-stage non-small cell lung cancer. CDR3 DNA: TGCAGTGCTAGGACAGGGGACGGCTACACCTTC. It is translated as CSARTGDGYTF.